This T cell receptor (beta chain) was identified in a study of metastatic and nonmetastatic thyroid tumors. Study details: The comparison covered peripheral blood and tumor or nodule tissue in malignant and benign thyroid patients. Findings and limits, study-wide: When malignant thyroid tumors were compared with benign nodules, TCR beta diversity was reportedly significantly higher in the malignant tumors. This held in both blood and tumor samples.

In the original analysis: Using the CDR3 differences seen across clinicopathological groups, the authors built a distant-metastasis classifier for papillary thyroid cancer, which was meant to discriminate distant-metastatic patients. TCRdb used MiXCR to call clones anew from the PCR reads. The V and J calls shown here were made by TCRdb, not taken from the authors' results. The table includes about 17,000 clones, under 30% detected once. Patients had received no treatment of any kind before thyroid surgery. Comments on this clone: Its matching antigen is unknown. An end of the junction differs from the germline gene, which may be a read error.

Germline V CDR1 and CDR2: SEHNR, FQNEAQ (reference sequence). CDR3 length: 11 residues. This receptor was taken from a female donor with papillary thyroid cancer or a benign thyroid nodule (not recorded which). Some clones in this sample may be carry-over from other donors' samples. The V call is TRBV7-9, the J call TRBJ2-1; D perhaps matches TRBD2 (5 bases). Sequenced input: tumor tissue. CDR3 sequence: CASSSPRDKVF. CDR3 coding DNA: TGTGCCAGCAGCTCTCCCCGGGATAAGGTCTTC.